Below, one T cell receptor (beta chain) is given with its context. Its antigen is not identified. This entry belongs to a study of cytomegalovirus exposure and HLA in healthy donors. Study context: In an earlier analysis, around 100 million unique TCR beta sequences were found from approximately 170 million T cells. Early on, a data release was issued that held 80 million or so unique TCRs from HLA-typed donors.

Primers included in the PCR were 60 Vbeta and 13 Jbeta primers. Produced via immunoSEQ multiplex PCR; TCRdb's table is partial and in-frame only. The data contain 150,000 to 200,000 clones, about 75% of them singletons. This CDR3 has 15 amino acids. Germline assignment: CDR1 SEHNR and CDR2 FQNEAQ (reference sequence). V was cut by 5 bases and J by 8 bases, with 18 bases left in between. The study's findings and limits: Later analysis revealed greater clonal expansion in HLA-associated TCR beta chains than in equally common others.

Sequencing was done on a sample of PBMCs. This receptor was taken from a female donor in good health and CMV-seronegative. The rearrangement uses TRBV7-9 and TRBJ1-4; the D gene is possibly TRBD1 (6 bases). The CDR3 DNA reads as TGTGCCAGCAGCCTAAACAGGGCTCCTATAGAAAAACTGTTTTTT. This encodes CASSLNRAPIEKLFF.